This entry describes one TCR beta chain. The target antigen is unknown. Sequence at one end of the junction differs from germline and may be a read error. The CDR3 is made up of 15 amino acids. From germline, CDR1 is MNHEY and CDR2 SMNVEV (reference sequence). Assay: immunoSEQ multiplex PCR; the TCRdb copy retains only in-frame clones and omits some. Among 45,000 to 70,000 clones listed, about 88% were seen once. The data stem from a study of cytomegalovirus exposure and HLA in healthy donors. Study-level results: TCR beta chains numbering roughly 150 were designated cytomegalovirus-associated.

Source material: PBMCs. The chain joins TRBV27 to TRBJ1-3; the D gene is possibly TRBD1 (5 bases). The sequence came from a man aged 18 to 30 in good health and CMV-seronegative. The CDR3 sequence is CANSLGGVVGNTIYF. The CDR3, as DNA: TGTGCCAACAGTTTAGGAGGGGTGGTAGGGAACACCATATATTTT.